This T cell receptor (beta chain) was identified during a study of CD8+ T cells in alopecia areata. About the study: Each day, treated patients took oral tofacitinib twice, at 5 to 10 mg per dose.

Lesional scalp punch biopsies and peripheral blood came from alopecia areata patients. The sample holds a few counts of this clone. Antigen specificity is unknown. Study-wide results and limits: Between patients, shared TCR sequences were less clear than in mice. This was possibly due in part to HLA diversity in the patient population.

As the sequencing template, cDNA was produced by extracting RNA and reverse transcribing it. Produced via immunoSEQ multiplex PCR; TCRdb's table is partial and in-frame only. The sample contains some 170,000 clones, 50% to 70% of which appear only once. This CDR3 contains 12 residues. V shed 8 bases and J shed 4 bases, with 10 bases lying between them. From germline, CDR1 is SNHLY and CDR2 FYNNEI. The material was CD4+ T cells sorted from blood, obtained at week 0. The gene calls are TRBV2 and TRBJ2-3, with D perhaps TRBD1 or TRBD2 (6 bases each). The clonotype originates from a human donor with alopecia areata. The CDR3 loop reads CASCRGPDTQYF. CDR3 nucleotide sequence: TGTGCCAGCTGCCGGGGGCCAGATACGCAGTATTTT.